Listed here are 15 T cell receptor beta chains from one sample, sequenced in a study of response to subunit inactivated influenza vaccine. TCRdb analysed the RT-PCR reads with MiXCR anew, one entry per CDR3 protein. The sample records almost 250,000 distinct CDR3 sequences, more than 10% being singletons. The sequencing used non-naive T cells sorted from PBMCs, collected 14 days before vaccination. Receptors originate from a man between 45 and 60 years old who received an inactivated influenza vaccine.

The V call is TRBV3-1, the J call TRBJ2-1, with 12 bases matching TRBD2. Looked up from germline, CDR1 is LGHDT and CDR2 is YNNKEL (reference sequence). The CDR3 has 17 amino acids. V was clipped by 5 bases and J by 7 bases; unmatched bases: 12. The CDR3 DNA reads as TGTGCCAGCAGCAACAACCATGCTAGCGGGAGGGGAAATGAGCAGTTCTTC. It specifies CASSNNHASGRGNEQFF.

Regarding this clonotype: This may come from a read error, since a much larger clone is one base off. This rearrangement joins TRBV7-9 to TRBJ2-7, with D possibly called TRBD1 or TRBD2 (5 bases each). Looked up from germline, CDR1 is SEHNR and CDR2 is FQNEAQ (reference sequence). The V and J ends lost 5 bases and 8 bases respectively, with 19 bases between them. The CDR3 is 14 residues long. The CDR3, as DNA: TGTGCCAGCAGCCCGGGGCGGTCCGGGAACAAGCAGTACTTC. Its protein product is CASSPGRSGNKQYF.

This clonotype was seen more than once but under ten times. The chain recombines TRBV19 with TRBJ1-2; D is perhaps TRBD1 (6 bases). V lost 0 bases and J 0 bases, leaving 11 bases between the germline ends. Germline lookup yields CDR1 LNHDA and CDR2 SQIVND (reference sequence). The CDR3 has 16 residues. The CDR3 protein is CASSIDDRRTNYGYTF. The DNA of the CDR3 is TGTGCCAGTAGTATAGACGACAGGCGGACTAACTATGGCTACACCTTC.

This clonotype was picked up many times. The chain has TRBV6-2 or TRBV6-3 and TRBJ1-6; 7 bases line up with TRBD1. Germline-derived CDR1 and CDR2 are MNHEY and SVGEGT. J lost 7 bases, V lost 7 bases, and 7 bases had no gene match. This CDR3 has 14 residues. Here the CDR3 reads CASTGGLWNSPLHF. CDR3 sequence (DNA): TGTGCCAGCACAGGGGGTCTTTGGAATTCACCCCTCCACTTT.

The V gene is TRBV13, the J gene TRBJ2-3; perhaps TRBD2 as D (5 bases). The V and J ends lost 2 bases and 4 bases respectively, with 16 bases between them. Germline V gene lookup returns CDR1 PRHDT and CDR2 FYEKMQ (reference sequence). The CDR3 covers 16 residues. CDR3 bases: TGTGCCAGCAGCTTAAGAGGGCGCGAGATTTCAGATACGCAGTATTTT. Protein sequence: CASSLRGREISDTQYF.

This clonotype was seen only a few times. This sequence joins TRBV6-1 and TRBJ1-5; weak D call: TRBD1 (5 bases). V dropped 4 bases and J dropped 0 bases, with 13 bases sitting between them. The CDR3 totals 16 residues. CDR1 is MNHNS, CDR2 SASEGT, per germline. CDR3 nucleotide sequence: TGTGCCAGCAGTGCCCGACAGAGTTATAGCAATCAGCCCCAGCATTTT. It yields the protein CASSARQSYSNQPQHF.

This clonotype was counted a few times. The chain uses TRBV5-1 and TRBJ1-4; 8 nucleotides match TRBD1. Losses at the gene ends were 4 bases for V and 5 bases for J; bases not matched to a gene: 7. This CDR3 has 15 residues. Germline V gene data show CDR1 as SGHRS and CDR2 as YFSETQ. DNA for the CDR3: TGCGCCAGCAGCCCGGGGACAGGCCTAAATGAAAAACTGTTTTTT. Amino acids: CASSPGTGLNEKLFF.

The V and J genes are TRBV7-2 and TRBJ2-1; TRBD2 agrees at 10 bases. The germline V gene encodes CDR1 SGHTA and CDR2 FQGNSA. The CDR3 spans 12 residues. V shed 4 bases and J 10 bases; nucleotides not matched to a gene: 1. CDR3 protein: CASSSGLAEQFF. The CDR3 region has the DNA TGTGCCAGCAGCTCGGGACTAGCGGAGCAGTTCTTC.

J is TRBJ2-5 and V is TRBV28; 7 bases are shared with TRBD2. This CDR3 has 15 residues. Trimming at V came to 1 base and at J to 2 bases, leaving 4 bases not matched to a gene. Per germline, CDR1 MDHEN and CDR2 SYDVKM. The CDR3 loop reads CASSLSPRGQETQYF. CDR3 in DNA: TGTGCCAGCAGTTTATCGCCGCGGGGGCAAGAGACCCAGTACTTC.

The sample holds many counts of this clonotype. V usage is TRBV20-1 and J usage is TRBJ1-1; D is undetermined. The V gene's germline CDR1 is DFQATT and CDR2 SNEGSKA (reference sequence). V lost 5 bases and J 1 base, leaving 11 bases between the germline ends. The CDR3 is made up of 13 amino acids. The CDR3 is CSAQRFENTEAFF. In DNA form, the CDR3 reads TGCAGTGCTCAAAGGTTCGAGAACACTGAAGCTTTCTTT.

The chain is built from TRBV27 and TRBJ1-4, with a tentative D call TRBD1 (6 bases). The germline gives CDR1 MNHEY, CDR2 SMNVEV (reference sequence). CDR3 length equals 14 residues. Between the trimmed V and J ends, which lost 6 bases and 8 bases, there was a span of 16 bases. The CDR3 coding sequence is TGTGCCAGCAGCCTCTCTCGGCAGGGGGAAAAACTGTTTTTT. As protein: CASSLSRQGEKLFF.

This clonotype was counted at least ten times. The CDR3 DNA reads as TGCAGCGTACCCAGACAGGGGGGTAGCTATGGCTACACCTTC. Amino acid sequence: CSVPRQGGSYGYTF. The V call is TRBV29-1, the J call TRBJ1-2; 9 nucleotides align to TRBD1. The CDR3 loop spans 14 amino acids. The V gene's germline CDR1 is SQVTM and CDR2 ANQGSEA. The V gene end was trimmed by 6 bases and the J gene end by 4 bases; junction bases not matched to a gene: 9.

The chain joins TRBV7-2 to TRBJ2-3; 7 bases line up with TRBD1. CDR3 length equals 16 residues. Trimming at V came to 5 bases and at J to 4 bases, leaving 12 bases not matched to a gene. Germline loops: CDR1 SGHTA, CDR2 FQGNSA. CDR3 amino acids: CASSNRLGGVSDTQYF. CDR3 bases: TGTGCCAGCAGCAATAGGTTAGGGGGCGTTTCAGATACGCAGTATTTT.

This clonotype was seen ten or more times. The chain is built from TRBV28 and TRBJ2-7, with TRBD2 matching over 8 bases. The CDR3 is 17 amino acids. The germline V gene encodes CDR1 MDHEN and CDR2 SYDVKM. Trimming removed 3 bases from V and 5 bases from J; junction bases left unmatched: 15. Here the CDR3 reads CASSFGADRGGFHEQYF. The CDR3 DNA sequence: TGTGCCAGCAGTTTTGGCGCTGATCGGGGGGGCTTTCACGAGCAGTACTTC.

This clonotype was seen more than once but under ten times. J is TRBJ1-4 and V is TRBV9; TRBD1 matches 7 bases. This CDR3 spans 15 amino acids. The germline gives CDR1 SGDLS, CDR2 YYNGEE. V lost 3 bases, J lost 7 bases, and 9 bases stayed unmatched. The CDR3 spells CASSERTGAREKLFF. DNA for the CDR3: TGTGCCAGCAGCGAAAGGACAGGAGCGCGTGAAAAACTGTTTTTT.